This T cell receptor beta chain came from a study of OX40 agonist ivuxolimab in advanced cancers. The table came from immunoSEQ multiplex PCR; TCRdb's copy has only in-frame clones and leaves some out. This sample yields over 25,000 clones, of which around 85% are seen a single time; less than 30% belongs to the top ten. This clone occurred a few times. The CDR3 totals 13 residues. The V and J ends lost 2 bases and 3 bases respectively, with 9 bases between them. Germline V gene lookup returns CDR1 SGHRS and CDR2 YFSETQ. The chain recombines TRBV5-1 with TRBJ2-7; D may be TRBD2 (5 bases). Sequencing used CD4+ or CD8+ T cells sorted from blood, obtained in a trial of the OX40 agonist ivuxolimab. The receptor's source is an adult with an advanced solid tumor such as melanoma, head and neck, liver or kidney cancer. Written as DNA, the CDR3 is TGCGCCAGCAGCTTTGGACGGGACTACGAGCAGTACTTC. Encoded protein: CASSFGRDYEQYF.